The 15 T cell receptor beta chains below all came from one sample that was sequenced in a study of cytomegalovirus exposure and HLA in healthy donors. PCR involved 60 Vbeta and 13 Jbeta primers. TCRdb's table, derived via immunoSEQ multiplex PCR, lists solely in-frame clones and lacks some. The table includes approximately 210,000 clones, 75% to 85% detected once. The sample comprised PBMCs. Source of these receptors: a male donor in good health and CMV-seropositive.

This clone was detected once. The junction does not match germline at one end; this may be a read error. The rearrangement uses TRBV9 and TRBJ2-7; 7 positions match TRBD2. The CDR3 totals 15 residues. Germline values: CDR1 SGDLS, CDR2 YYNGEE. The CDR3 sequence is CAGSVYRDYQYEQYF. In DNA form, the CDR3 reads TGTGCCGGCAGCGTTTACCGGGACTACCAATACGAGCAGTACTTC.

As concerns this clone: Sequence at one end of the junction differs from germline and may be a read error. The chain combines TRBV2 with TRBJ2-1; a weak D match, TRBD2 (5 bases). Germline V lookup: CDR1 SNHLY, CDR2 FYNNEI. The CDR3 is 11 residues long. For the CDR3, the DNA is TGTGCCAGCAGTGGGGAGAGGCCAAAGGTCTTC. This translates into CASSGERPKVF. The full variable domain, completed using reference TRBV2 and TRBJ2-1, is EPEVTQTPSHQVTQMGQEVILRCVPISNHLYFYWYRQILGQKVEFLVSFYNNEISEKSEIFDDQFSVERPDGSNFTLKIRSTKLEDSAMYFCASSGERPKVFGPGTRLTVL.

The chain employs TRBV27 and TRBJ2-5; 10 bases line up with TRBD2. The ends lost 5 bases at V and 2 bases at J; junction bases unmatched: 11. This CDR3 is 17 amino acids long. Per germline, CDR1 MNHEY and CDR2 SMNVEV (reference sequence). CDR3 sequence reads: CASSPLAGTSAQETQYF. The CDR3 DNA reads as TGTGCCAGCAGTCCCTTAGCCGGGACTAGCGCACAAGAGACCCAGTACTTC.

V usage is TRBV5-6 and J usage is TRBJ1-5; D unresolved. Trimming shortened V by 0 bases and J by 4 bases, and 8 bases separated the two germline ends. CDR3 length equals 14 residues. Germline V gene sequence: CDR1 SGHDT, CDR2 YYEEEE. This chain's CDR3 is CASSLGQLNQPQHF. In DNA form, the CDR3 reads TGTGCCAGCAGCTTGGGCCAGTTAAATCAGCCCCAGCATTTT.

The chain combines TRBV6-5 with TRBJ1-3, with D possibly matching TRBD1 (6 bases). Germline lookup yields CDR1 MNHEY and CDR2 SVGAGI. The CDR3 contains 15 residues. V was pared by 6 bases and J by 4 bases, with 16 bases between. The CDR3 region has the DNA TGTGCCAGCAGCCGGGGGGCGCGTCAGGGAAACACCATATATTTT. Translation: CASSRGARQGNTIYF.

This chain links TRBV6-1 with TRBJ2-5; 11 bases match TRBD1. Matching the DNA end better, TRBJ2-7 makes the J call doubtful. The germline V gene has CDR1 MNHNS and CDR2 SASEGT. CDR3 length: 15 amino acids. CDR3 coding DNA: TGTGCCAGCAGTAGTCTGGGACAGGGGGCCTACGAGCAGTACTTC. Translation gives CASSSLGQGAYEQYF.

Only a few counts were recorded for this clone. This chain connects TRBV9 to TRBJ2-1; 7 bases line up with TRBD1. CDR3 length: 18 residues. Germline lookup yields CDR1 SGDLS and CDR2 YYNGEE. V lost 1 base and J lost 2; bases outside the gene matches: 12. This CDR3 reads CASSVTGQLTPPYNEQFF. The CDR3 DNA sequence: TGTGCCAGCAGCGTAACGGGACAGCTAACCCCTCCCTACAATGAGCAGTTCTTC. Combining the CDR3 with reference TRBV9 and TRBJ2-1 gives the whole variable domain DSGVTQTPKHLITATGQRVTLRCSPRSGDLSVYWYQQSLDQGLQFLIQYYNGEERAKGNILERFSAQQFPDLHSELNLSSLELGDSALYFCASSVTGQLTPPYNEQFFGPGTRLTVL.

The genes are TRBV6-5 and TRBJ2-7; a weak D match, TRBD2 (5 bases). CDR3 length: 14 amino acids. Trimming left V 6 bases short and J 7 bases short, with 19 bases between. Germline lookup yields CDR1 MNHEY and CDR2 SVGAGI. The DNA of the CDR3 is TGTGCCAGCAGGCGGGCTGCCTTGGGTTTTGAGCAGTACTTC. Protein sequence: CASRRAALGFEQYF.

The genes are TRBV7-2 and TRBJ2-1, with a possible D match to TRBD1 (6 bases). Germline values: CDR1 SGHTA, CDR2 FQGNSA. The CDR3 totals 13 residues. Between the trimmed V and J ends, which lost 9 bases and 9 bases, there was a span of 18 bases. CDR3 protein: CASRQDLMGEQFF. The CDR3 coding sequence is TGTGCCAGTCGACAGGACCTAATGGGTGAGCAGTTCTTC.

The chain carries TRBV7-3 and TRBJ2-2; a possible D gene is TRBD1 (6 bases). V was trimmed by 5 bases and J by 4 bases, leaving 17 bases between them. CDR3 size: 16 residues. Germline V CDR1 and CDR2: SGHTA, FQGTGA. CDR3 DNA sequence: TGTGCCAGCAGCCAACAGGGAAGAGGGTCCACCGGGGAGCTGTTTTTT. This codes for CASSQQGRGSTGELFF.

This clone appeared a single time. The chain has TRBV29-1 and TRBJ1-2; 8 nucleotides match TRBD1. The CDR3 contains 13 residues. The junction had 10 bases not matched to a gene; V was cut back by 7 bases and J by 6 bases. Germline V CDR1 and CDR2: SQVTM, ANQGSEA. DNA for the CDR3: TGCAGCGCTCAGGGGGACAGGTCGGATGGCTACACCTTC. Protein sequence: CSAQGDRSDGYTF.

This clone occurred once. J is TRBJ2-1 and V is TRBV11-2, with D perhaps matching TRBD1 (5 bases). This CDR3 is built from 15 residues. Germline CDR1 SGHAT, CDR2 FQNNGV. Trimming cost V 4 bases and J 6 bases, with 16 bases left between them. In DNA, the CDR3 is TGTGCCAGCAGCTCCAGGGCATCAACCCTCAATGAGCAGTTCTTC. Its translation: CASSSRASTLNEQFF.

V gene TRBV6-5 combines with J gene TRBJ1-5; 9 positions agree with TRBD1. Germline V gene lookup returns CDR1 MNHEY and CDR2 SVGAGI. V lost 6 bases, J lost 6 bases, and 6 bases stayed unmatched. This CDR3 region has 14 residues. The DNA for the CDR3 is TGTGCCAGCAGGGATACAGGGGGCAGTCAGCCCCAGCATTTT. Residues: CASRDTGGSQPQHF.

The chain has TRBV10-1 and TRBJ2-1, with 10 nucleotides matching TRBD2. This CDR3 is 19 amino acids long. Per the germline V gene, CDR1 is WNHNN and CDR2 is SYGVQD (reference sequence). Trimming took 9 bases from V and 4 from J; bases not matched to a gene: 21. CDR3 in amino acids: CASWTLTGLAWPGYNEQFF. The DNA for the CDR3 is TGCGCCAGTTGGACCTTGACGGGACTAGCGTGGCCAGGGTACAATGAGCAGTTCTTC.

Remarks on this clone: One junction end does not reproduce the germline sequence, and a read error may be involved. The CDR3 sequence: CASSLDRGGNGQFF. The CDR3 DNA sequence: TGTGCCAGCAGTTTGGACCGCGGGGGCAATGGGCAGTTCTTC. This rearrangement joins TRBV27 to TRBJ2-1; tentatively, D is TRBD2 (7 bases). The V gene's germline CDR1 is MNHEY and CDR2 SMNVEV (reference sequence). The CDR3 extends over 14 amino acids.